This T cell receptor beta chain was sequenced during a study of Ad26.COV2.S vaccination and SARS-CoV-2 variants. Across the study: Donor got 5x10^10 or 1x10^11 viral particles of Ad26.COV2.S.

Many counts were recorded for this clone. Distinct nucleotide sequences in the sample also encode this CDR3. Regarding treatment: around 19 received Ad26.COV2.S at low or high dose, single or two shots; roughly 5 received placebo; per-sample allocation not given. Day 63 after the first injection of vaccine or placebo was the sampling time. This Boston cohort included adults aged 18-55 years. Sequencing used immunoSEQ multiplex PCR; TCRdb keeps in-frame clones, though not all of them. Of around 340,000 clones in the sample, about 88% were seen once. This CDR3 region has 13 residues. V dropped 2 bases and J dropped 4 bases, with 8 bases sitting between them. Germline V CDR1 and CDR2: SGHVS, FQNEAQ.

The source was peripheral blood, collected in a trial of Ad26.COV2.S vaccine versus placebo. This sequence joins TRBV7-8 and TRBJ1-1; D may be TRBD1 (5 bases). The clonotype originates from a person between 18 and 65 years old who received the Ad26.COV2.S COVID-19 vaccine or a placebo. CDR3 sequence: CASSLSGGTEAFF. The DNA of the CDR3 is TGTGCCAGCAGCTTAAGCGGGGGCACTGAAGCTTTCTTT. Supplemented by reference TRBV7-8 and TRBJ1-1, the full variable domain reads GAGVSQSPRYKVAKRGQDVALRCDPISGHVSLFWYQQALGQGPEFLTYFQNEAQLDKSGLPSDRFFAERPEGSVSTLKIQRTQQEDSAVYLCASSLSGGTEAFFGQGTRLTVV.